A single T cell receptor (beta chain) is shown here with its context. Antigen specificity is unknown. TCRdb's copy holds only in-frame clones and misses some; the assay was immunoSEQ multiplex PCR. The top ten clones hold 9.5% to 12% of a sample with about 37,000 clones, about 79% of them seen once. Brentuximab vedotin exposure varied, and every patient relapsed after autologous stem cell transplantation. This entry comes from a study of PD-1 blockade in classical Hodgkin lymphoma. General observations from the study: Complete responders possessed baseline diversity comparable to newly diagnosed patients. Repertoire differences lack defined causes, possibly disease activity or prior therapy. Those starting nivolumab under 1 year post-ASCT were excluded. There was a significant rise in CD4+ TCR diversity by C4D1, with no such rise for CD8+.

V lost 11 bases and J 1 base, leaving 14 bases between the germline ends. The CDR3 length is 13 residues. Germline CDR1 is MNHNY and CDR2 is SVGAGI (reference sequence). This TCR derives from a human donor with classical Hodgkin lymphoma. This sample comprised peripheral blood mononuclear cells (PBMCs), obtained at baseline. The genes are TRBV6-6 and TRBJ1-1, with TRBD1 as a possible D gene (5 bases). This CDR3 is CAGRGVGNTEAFF. The CDR3, as DNA: TGTGCCGGAAGAGGGGTGGGGAACACTGAAGCTTTCTTT.